These 32 T cell receptor beta chains were sequenced from one sample in a study of cytotoxic CD8 clonotypes in ibrutinib-treated CLL. The method was immunoSEQ multiplex PCR; TCRdb's version includes in-frame clones alone and lacks a portion of them. The sample shows 300,000 to 400,000 clones, 60% to 80% of them seen only once. The sample in question was PBMCs, obtained after 36 months of ibrutinib treatment. The receptors shown here come from a human donor with chronic lymphocytic leukemia.

V gene TRBV29-1 combines with J gene TRBJ1-1; a possible D gene is TRBD1 (5 bases). Trimming took 4 bases from V and 11 from J, leaving 11 bases between them. Looked up from germline, CDR1 is SQVTM and CDR2 is ANQGSEA. The CDR3 spans 10 residues. CDR3 coding DNA: TGCAGCGTTGCGGGGGTACGGGCTTTCTTT. This translates into CSVAGVRAFF.

This chain links TRBV27 with TRBJ2-7, with 9 bases matching TRBD1. The CDR3 runs 16 residues. Unmatched junction bases numbered 11, after V lost 5 bases and J lost 3 bases. The germline V gene encodes CDR1 MNHEY and CDR2 SMNVEV (reference sequence). The CDR3 reads CASSPRTGTGFYEQYF. CDR3 nucleotides: TGTGCCAGCAGTCCCCGGACCGGGACAGGGTTCTACGAGCAGTACTTC.

This rearrangement joins TRBV6-9 to TRBJ2-7; D gene unclear. Germline V CDR1 and CDR2: MNHGY, SVAAGI. Trimming stripped 1 base from V and 4 bases from J, with 17 bases between. The CDR3 loop spans 16 amino acids. CDR3 sequence: CASSYYPLETEYEQYF. In nucleotides, the CDR3 is TGTGCCAGCAGTTATTACCCCCTCGAGACTGAATACGAGCAGTACTTC.

This clone was observed a single time. The V gene is TRBV6-5, the J gene TRBJ2-7, with D unresolved. CDR3 length equals 14 residues. The ends were cut back, 3 bases at V and 2 bases at J, with 11 bases in the middle. Germline V lookup: CDR1 MNHEY, CDR2 SVGAGI. This CDR3 is CASSYNISPYEQYF. DNA for the CDR3: TGTGCCAGCAGTTATAACATATCACCCTACGAGCAGTACTTC.

In DNA form, the CDR3 reads TGTGCCAGCAGCAGTTCGGGTAGCTCCTACGAGCAGTACTTC. This codes for CASSSSGSSYEQYF. This chain connects TRBV13 to TRBJ2-7, with D hard to call. Germline V CDR1 and CDR2: PRHDT, FYEKMQ (reference sequence). With 5 bases removed from V and 0 bases from J, the gap between germline ends came to 11 bases. This CDR3 has 14 amino acids.

V gene TRBV15 combines with J gene TRBJ2-7, with D possibly matching TRBD1 (6 bases). V was trimmed by 3 bases and J by 3 bases, leaving 9 bases between them. This CDR3 contains 13 residues. The germline CDR1 and CDR2 sequences are LNHNV and YYDKDF (reference sequence). The CDR3 DNA follows: TGTGCCACCAGCAGTAACAGGGTCTACGAGCAGTACTTC. Its protein is CATSSNRVYEQYF.

V usage is TRBV19 and J usage is TRBJ2-7, with no clear D. The germline gives CDR1 LNHDA, CDR2 SQIVND (reference sequence). With 4 bases removed from V and 5 bases from J, the gap between germline ends came to 15 bases. The CDR3 extends over 14 amino acids. This chain's CDR3 is CASSKFGTAHEQYF. DNA of the CDR3: TGTGCCAGTAGTAAGTTTGGAACGGCGCACGAGCAGTACTTC.

This clone was seen a few times. The chain employs TRBV6-5 and TRBJ2-7; 8 positions agree with TRBD2. The CDR3 runs to 13 residues. V shed 4 bases and J 9 bases; nucleotides not matched to a gene: 8. Germline V lookup: CDR1 MNHEY, CDR2 SVGAGI. The CDR3 sequence is CASSSAGGFVQYF. The CDR3 nucleotides read TGTGCCAGCAGTTCCGCGGGAGGTTTCGTGCAGTACTTC.

In this sample, this clone turned up a few times. J is TRBJ1-4 and V is TRBV6-1; no clear D gene. The V end lost 2 bases, the J end lost 6 bases, and 19 bases lay between the germline ends. This CDR3 comprises 17 residues. The germline gives CDR1 MNHNS, CDR2 SASEGT. In nucleotides, the CDR3 is TGTGCCAGCAGTGAAACCCACCGAGTGGACGTGTATGAAAAACTGTTTTTT. Translated, it gives CASSETHRVDVYEKLFF.

The chain joins TRBV29-1 to TRBJ2-3, with TRBD1 matching over 9 bases. This CDR3 has 14 amino acids. CDR1 SQVTM and CDR2 ANQGSEA come from the germline V gene. Unmatched junction bases numbered 7, after V lost 3 bases and J lost 6 bases. CDR3 DNA sequence: TGCAGCGTTGAGACAGGGGGAAGTTCGGATACGCAGTATTTT. Translating gives CSVETGGSSDTQYF.

The rearrangement joins TRBV6-1 to TRBJ1-2; no firm D call. The V and J ends lost 5 bases and 1 base respectively, with 14 bases between them. Germline V gene data show CDR1 as MNHNS and CDR2 as SASEGT. The CDR3 runs 15 residues. The CDR3 nucleotides are TGTGCCAGCAGTCCGAGTTTTTCGGTTAACTATGGCTACACCTTC. Residues: CASSPSFSVNYGYTF.

This chain's CDR3 is CASSLGHGIRGTDTQYF. The CDR3 coding sequence is TGTGCCAGCAGCTTAGGTCACGGGATAAGGGGGACAGATACGCAGTATTTT. The rearrangement uses TRBV7-2 and TRBJ2-3, with D possibly being TRBD1 (6 bases). The CDR3 covers 17 residues. The V end was cut by 1 base, the J end by 3 bases, with 17 bases between. The germline V gene encodes CDR1 SGHTA and CDR2 FQGNSA. Based on the CDR3 plus reference TRBV7-2 and TRBJ2-3, the full variable domain is GAGVSQSPSNKVTEKGKDVELRCDPISGHTALYWYRQSLGQGLEFLIYFQGNSAPDKSGLPSDRFSAERTGGSVSTLTIQRTQQEDSAVYLCASSLGHGIRGTDTQYFGPGTRLTVL.

The chain joins TRBV2 to TRBJ2-7, with 9 positions matching TRBD2. This CDR3 has 16 amino acids. The trim removed 2 bases at V and 3 bases at J, leaving 8 bases unmatched. Germline V gene data show CDR1 as SNHLY and CDR2 as FYNNEI. CDR3 in DNA: TGTGCCAGCAGTGAAAGTGTGGAGCGGGAGGACTACGAGCAGTACTTC. Its translation is CASSESVEREDYEQYF.

This clone was seen a handful of times. This rearrangement joins TRBV5-4 to TRBJ2-7; perhaps TRBD2 as D (6 bases). Germline V lookup: CDR1 SGHNT, CDR2 YYREEE (reference sequence). This CDR3 region has 15 residues. V lost 0 bases to trimming and J lost 4 bases, with 14 bases between them. The CDR3 loop is CASSLGTTQGYEQYF. The CDR3 DNA follows: TGTGCCAGCAGCTTGGGGACTACTCAAGGGTACGAGCAGTACTTC.

This clone was counted a single time. The chain recombines TRBV27 with TRBJ2-7; D may correspond to TRBD1 or TRBD2 (5 bases each). The CDR3 runs 14 residues. CDR1 is MNHEY and CDR2 is SMNVEV in the germline V gene (reference sequence). V was pared by 3 bases and J by 2 bases, with 11 bases between. This CDR3 reads CASSFRDQTYEQYF. As DNA, the CDR3 is TGTGCCAGCAGTTTTCGGGACCAGACCTACGAGCAGTACTTC.

In this sample, this clone turned up a few times. The chain employs TRBV7-2 and TRBJ2-2; the match to TRBD1 covers 8 bases. Trimming took 3 bases from V and 7 from J; bases not matched to a gene: 10. Germline CDR1 reads SGHTA; CDR2 reads FQGNSA. This CDR3 region has 16 residues. In DNA, the CDR3 is TGTGCCAGCAGCTTTCCGGACAGGGTGGGAATCGGGGAGCTGTTTTTT. Translation: CASSFPDRVGIGELFF.

This clone was counted only a few times. This chain uses TRBV5-6 with TRBJ2-7, with 7 bases lining up with TRBD1. CDR1 is SGHDT, CDR2 YYEEEE, per germline. The V gene end was trimmed by 3 bases and the J gene end by 3 bases; junction bases not matched to a gene: 6. The CDR3 length is 14 residues. CDR3 bases: TGTGCCAGCAGCTGGGGACAGTCCCTCTACGAGCAGTACTTC. It yields the protein CASSWGQSLYEQYF.

The chain couples TRBV7-2 to TRBJ2-1; TRBD1 is a possible D gene (5 bases). CDR3 length: 12 residues. Germline V CDR1 and CDR2: SGHTA, FQGNSA. Between the trimmed V and J ends, which lost 5 bases and 7 bases, there was a span of 9 bases. CDR3 nucleotides: TGTGCCAGCAGCCGAGCAGGGAATGAGCAGTTCTTC. The encoded protein is CASSRAGNEQFF.

The chain is built from TRBV5-6 and TRBJ1-2; perhaps TRBD1 as D (5 bases). V was cut by 0 bases and J by 1 base, with 10 bases left in between. The CDR3 contains 15 residues. Germline assignment: CDR1 SGHDT and CDR2 YYEEEE. As DNA, the CDR3 is TGTGCCAGCAGCTTGGACAGGAAAATTAACTATGGCTACACCTTC. It is translated as CASSLDRKINYGYTF.

This clone has more than one count but fewer than ten. The V call is TRBV27, the J call TRBJ1-2; D is unresolved. The CDR3 runs to 16 residues. Trimming left V 0 bases short and J 7 bases short, with 18 bases between. In germline, CDR1 is MNHEY, CDR2 SMNVEV (reference sequence). For the CDR3, the DNA is TGTGCCAGCAGTTTATCGGGAGGATCCTCAATTGGTGGCTACACCTTC. This codes for CASSLSGGSSIGGYTF.

V gene TRBV28 combines with J gene TRBJ2-7; no clear D. V was pared by 3 bases and J by 3 bases, with 15 bases between. This CDR3 region has 15 residues. Germline V CDR1 and CDR2: MDHEN, SYDVKM. The CDR3: CASSLGPRSSYEQYF. DNA for the CDR3: TGTGCCAGCAGTTTGGGCCCCAGAAGTAGCTACGAGCAGTACTTC.

The V and J genes are TRBV11-2 and TRBJ2-7; D gene uncertain. The V gene's germline CDR1 is SGHAT and CDR2 FQNNGV. The CDR3 is 13 residues long. V dropped 1 base and J dropped 5 bases, with 9 bases sitting between them. Here the CDR3 DNA reads TGTGCCAGCAGCTTAGGGACGAGGAACGAGCAGTACTTC. Translated: CASSLGTRNEQYF.

This rearrangement joins TRBV4-1 to TRBJ1-2; the D is unclear. This CDR3 has 14 residues. Deletions cut 2 bases from V and 5 bases from J, with 12 bases between. Germline values: CDR1 MGHRA, CDR2 YSYEKL. For the CDR3, the DNA is TGCGCCAGCAGCCAATCGTCCTCCGTTTATGGCTACACCTTC. Amino acids: CASSQSSSVYGYTF.

V gene TRBV6-5 combines with J gene TRBJ1-1, with 7 nucleotides matching TRBD1. Per the germline V gene, CDR1 is MNHEY and CDR2 is SVGAGI. The length of the CDR3 is 13 residues. J was trimmed by 4 bases and V by 5 bases; bases with no gene match: 4. DNA for the CDR3: TGTGCCAGCAGTCGACAGGGACCCACTGAAGCTTTCTTT. Translating it yields CASSRQGPTEAFF.

This clone came up a few times. The chain joins TRBV18 to TRBJ2-1; D gene ambiguous. This CDR3 comprises 14 residues. CDR1 KGHSH and CDR2 LQKENI come from the germline V gene. The ends were cut back, 2 bases at V and 2 bases at J, with 7 bases in the middle. The chain's CDR3 is CASSPSRAYNEQFF. The CDR3 bases are TGTGCCAGCTCACCAAGCCGCGCCTACAATGAGCAGTTCTTC.

The V gene is TRBV2, the J gene TRBJ1-2, with 10 bases that match TRBD1. The CDR3 spans 14 residues. The germline gives CDR1 SNHLY, CDR2 FYNNEI. V shed 8 bases and J 2 bases; nucleotides not matched to a gene: 5. The CDR3 DNA is TGTGCCAGCCCGGGACAGGGGCTCAACTATGGCTACACCTTC. It is translated as CASPGQGLNYGYTF.

The rearrangement links TRBV14 to TRBJ2-7, with D possibly matching TRBD1 (6 bases). The CDR3 sequence is 13 residues long. Germline CDR1 reads SGHDN; CDR2 reads FVKESK. The V gene lost 3 bases and the J gene lost 3 bases, with 9 bases spanning the gap. The CDR3: CASSHSGVYEQYF. CDR3 DNA: TGTGCCAGCAGCCATTCAGGGGTCTACGAGCAGTACTTC.

Here the CDR3 reads CASRLAAAGGITDTQYF. CDR3 DNA: TGTGCAAGTCGCTTAGCGGCGGCAGGGGGGATCACAGATACGCAGTATTTT. The chain carries TRBV12-2 and TRBJ2-3; the table's D call, TRBD1, has no DNA check behind it. TRBV12-2 is a pseudogene. The CDR3 consists of 17 residues.

The chain employs TRBV1 and TRBJ2-3; the table names TRBD2, a call not compared with the DNA. TRBV1 is shown as a pseudogene. This CDR3 is 17 amino acids long. The CDR3 coding sequence is TGCACCAGCAGCCAAATAGCGGGGGGGTATAGCACAGATACGCAGTATTTT. Encoded protein: CTSSQIAGGYSTDTQYF.

A few counts support this clone. The rearrangement uses TRBV6-5 and TRBJ1-4; no firm D call. This CDR3 region has 13 residues. Trimming shortened V by 6 bases and J by 8 bases, and 13 bases separated the two germline ends. Germline V CDR1 and CDR2: MNHEY, SVGAGI. The CDR3 region has the DNA TGTGCCAGCAGGAGGCAGCCACAAGAAAAACTGTTTTTT. Translating it yields CASRRQPQEKLFF.

A few counts support this clone. Other DNA sequences within the sample encode an identical CDR3. The rearrangement joins TRBV28 to TRBJ2-3, with 7 bases that match TRBD2. Germline loops: CDR1 MDHEN, CDR2 SYDVKM. With 4 bases clipped from V and 2 bases from J, the junction kept 6 bases outside the gene matches. The CDR3 runs 15 residues. The CDR3 loop is CASSSGGRVTDTQYF. CDR3 in DNA: TGTGCCAGCAGTTCTGGAGGGAGGGTCACAGATACGCAGTATTTT.

The chain employs TRBV18 and TRBJ2-5; the D is unclear. The CDR3 is made up of 12 amino acids. Looked up from germline, CDR1 is KGHSH and CDR2 is LQKENI. V gave up 6 bases and J gave up 5 bases, with 10 bases separating them. The CDR3: CASSHEGETQYF. CDR3 DNA sequence: TGTGCCAGCTCCCATGAAGGGGAGACCCAGTACTTC.